This TCR beta chain was retrieved from a study of CD8 T cells in ankylosing spondylitis. Overall study findings and caveats: Reactive arthritis synovial fluid and blood previously showed some of these motif variants. Matched ankylosing spondylitis synovial fluid reportedly showed significant enrichment of disease-linked clones. Seemingly distinctive of ankylosing spondylitis blood was a TCR beta motif formed by eight highly homologous variants. The authors found the disease-linked clones to be CD8+ and relatively rare in peripheral blood.

Each TCR beta library was made by quantitative 5'-RACE that incorporated molecular barcodes. TCRdb itself ran the 5' RACE reads through MiXCR, one entry per CDR3 protein. This table has about 450,000 distinct CDR3 sequences, roughly a quarter appearing once. This clonotype was recorded many times. No antigen is known for it. Germline-derived CDR1 and CDR2 are MNHNY and SVGAGI (reference sequence). This CDR3 region has 12 residues. V shed 4 bases and J shed 4 bases, with 7 bases lying between them. Sequenced: blood, either unsorted or a sorted T cell fraction (not recorded which). The sequence was collected from a male donor with ankylosing spondylitis. The chain links TRBV6-6 to TRBJ2-5, with D unresolved. CDR3 nucleotide sequence: TGTGCCAGCAGTTTAGTCGCAGAGACCCAGTACTTC. Its translation is CASSLVAETQYF.